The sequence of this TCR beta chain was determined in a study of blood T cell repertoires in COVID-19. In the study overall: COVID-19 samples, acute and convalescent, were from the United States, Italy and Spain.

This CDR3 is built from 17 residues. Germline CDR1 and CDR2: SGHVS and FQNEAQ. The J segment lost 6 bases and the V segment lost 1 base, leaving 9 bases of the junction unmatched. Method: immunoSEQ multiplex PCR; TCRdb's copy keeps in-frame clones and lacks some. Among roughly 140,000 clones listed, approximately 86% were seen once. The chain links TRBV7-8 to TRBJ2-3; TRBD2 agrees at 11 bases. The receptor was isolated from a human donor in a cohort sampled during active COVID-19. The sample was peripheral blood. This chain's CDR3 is CASSLDLPSGGRDTQYF. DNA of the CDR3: TGTGCCAGCAGCTTAGATTTGCCTAGCGGGGGGAGGGATACGCAGTATTTT.